This TCR beta chain was sequenced during a study of T cells after yellow fever vaccination. Looking at the study overall: Fractions low in cell number were prepared with SMART-Seq v4 Ultra Low Input.

TCR cDNA, made by 5'RACE template switching, carried an added universal primer site and UMIs. TCRdb re-derived calls from the 5' RACE reads in MiXCR, one entry per CDR3 protein. The table shows around 530,000 distinct CDR3 sequences, with about a sixth occurring only once. Trimming at V came to 0 bases and at J to 5 bases, leaving 5 bases not matched to a gene. Per germline, CDR1 SGHRS and CDR2 YFSETQ. The CDR3 loop spans 16 amino acids. Sequenced material: PBMCs, taken about 5 days after the first yellow fever vaccination. This clonotype was obtained from a man younger than 30 who received the YFV17D yellow fever vaccine. The chain joins TRBV5-1 to TRBJ1-6; 7 bases fit TRBD1. The DNA for the CDR3 is TGCGCCAGCAGCTTGGCCTCGGGACAGAATAATTCACCCCTCCACTTT. Its translation: CASSLASGQNNSPLHF.